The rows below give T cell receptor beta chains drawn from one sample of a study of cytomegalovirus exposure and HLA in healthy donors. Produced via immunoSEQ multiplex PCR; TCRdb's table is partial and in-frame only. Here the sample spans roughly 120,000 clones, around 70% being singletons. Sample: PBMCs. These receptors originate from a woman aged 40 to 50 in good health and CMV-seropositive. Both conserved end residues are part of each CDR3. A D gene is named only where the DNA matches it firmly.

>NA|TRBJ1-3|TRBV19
CASRGTGPGNTIYF
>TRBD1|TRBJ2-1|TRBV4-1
CASSQGSGTGGLYNEQFF
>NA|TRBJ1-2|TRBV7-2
CASTDRFFYGYTF
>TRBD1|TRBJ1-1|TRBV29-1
CSVLADRATEAFF
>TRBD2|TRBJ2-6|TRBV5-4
CASSLLAGVGANVLTF
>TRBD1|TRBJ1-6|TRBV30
CAWSVVETGTRDSPLHF
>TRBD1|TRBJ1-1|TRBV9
CASSGSGTGEAFF
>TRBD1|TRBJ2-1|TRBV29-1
CSGDLGTGGAGGEQFF
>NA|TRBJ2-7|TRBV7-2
CASSIVQGLGEQYF
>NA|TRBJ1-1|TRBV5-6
CASSLVYTGKNTEAFF
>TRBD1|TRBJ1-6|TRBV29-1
CSVVDRANENSPLHF
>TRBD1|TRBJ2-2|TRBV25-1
CASSDVKRQGDTGELFF
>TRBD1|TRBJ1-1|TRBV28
CASSSPGRGPTEAFF
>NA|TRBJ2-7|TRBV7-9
CASSLNLGASYEQYF
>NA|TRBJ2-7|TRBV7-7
CASSPSPGYEQYF
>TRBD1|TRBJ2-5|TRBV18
CASSPIVEGAETQYF
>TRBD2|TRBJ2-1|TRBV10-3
CAAKPPSGSYRSSYNEQFF
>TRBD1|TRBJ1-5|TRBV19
CASNKGGTGRGNQPQHF
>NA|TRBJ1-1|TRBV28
CASSSRPNTEAFF
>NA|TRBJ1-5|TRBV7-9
CASSPSGDQPQHF
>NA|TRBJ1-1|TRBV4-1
CASSRDGGNTEAFF
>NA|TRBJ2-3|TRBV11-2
CASSPQGAQYF
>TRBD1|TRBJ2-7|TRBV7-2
CASRSGTGVAEQYF
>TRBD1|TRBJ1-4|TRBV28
CASRRRRTGYVQEKLFF
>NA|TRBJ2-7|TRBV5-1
CASSPAAGKGYEQYF
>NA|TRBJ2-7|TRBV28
CASSLPLPKREQYF
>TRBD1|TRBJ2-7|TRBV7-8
CASSLRDREHEQYF
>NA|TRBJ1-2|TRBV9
CASSVGEGDDGYTF
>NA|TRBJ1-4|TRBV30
CAWSVLDLSEKLFF
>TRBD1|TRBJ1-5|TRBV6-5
CASSYRQGGNQPQHF
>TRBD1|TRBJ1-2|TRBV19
CASSRDSFYGYTF
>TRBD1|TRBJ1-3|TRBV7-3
CASSPGTGQWNTIYF
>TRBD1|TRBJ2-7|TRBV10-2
CASSETRGPYEQYF
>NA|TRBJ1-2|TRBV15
CATSRDRGGYGYTF
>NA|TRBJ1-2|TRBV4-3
CASSQGGLGQHGYTF
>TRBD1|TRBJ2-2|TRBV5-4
CASSPTGRAGELFF
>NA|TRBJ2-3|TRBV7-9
CASSLATGTDTQYF
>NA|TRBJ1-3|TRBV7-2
CATLEPGNTIYF
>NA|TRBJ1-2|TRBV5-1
CASSSDSGNYGYTF
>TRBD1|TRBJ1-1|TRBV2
CASTLQGANTEAFF
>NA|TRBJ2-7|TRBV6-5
CASSYGPVAYEQYF
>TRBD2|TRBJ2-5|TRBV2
CATEGRAGETQYF
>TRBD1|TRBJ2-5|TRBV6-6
CASSRTGLQETQYF
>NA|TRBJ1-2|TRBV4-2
CASSQDRFADTNYGYTF
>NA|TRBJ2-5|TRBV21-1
CASTSNTGHQETQYF